This TCR beta chain is drawn from a study of early T cells in non-severe SARS-CoV-2 infection (dated by TCRdb to the early 2020s). For context, the study as a whole: Bulk RNA from unsorted whole blood was used for TCR sequencing, so alpha and beta chains could not be paired. Here is what the overall study found, with its caveats: VDJdb matching was skewed toward anti-spike CD8 responses and likely underestimated virus-specific expansions, missing private and CD4 specificities.

The library was produced with 5' RACE. Reads for this sample came from a NextSeq 500. To correct for sequencing error and PCR bias, the TCR library protocol tagged individual cDNA molecules with unique molecular identifiers. Sequencing covered both TCR alpha and beta chains, and within each sample the abundances of alpha and beta sequences were tightly co-correlated. The published analysis was carried out like this. Decombinator V4 was used to annotate the V gene, J gene and CDR3 of the TCR sequences. Expanded TCRs were defined as changing significantly between any two time points under a Poisson model with p below 0.0001. Abundances of TCRs were expressed as counts per million after normalisation to the total number of TCRs sequenced in each sample. MAIT TCRs were defined by TRAV1-2 paired with TRAJ12, TRAJ20 or TRAJ33, and iNKT TCRs by TRAV10 paired with TRAJ18. VDJdb, accessed on 1 November 2021, was searched for TCRs annotated for CMV, EBV and SARS-CoV-2, and TCRs annotated for more than one antigen were excluded. TCRdb trimmed the raw reads at Q25, called clones with MiXCR and kept productive beta chains. For every CDR3 protein sequence, its rows merge into one entry that carries the most common genes and DNA. These V and J calls rely on TCRdb rather than the paper's analysis. Across this sample there are tens of thousands of distinct CDR3 sequences, with 15% to 18% seen only once. The ten largest clones capture approximately 12% of the sample.

This was a case-control study nested in a cohort of healthcare workers in London, UK, who had nasopharyngeal swab PCR tests and blood samples taken every week. Healthcare workers were recruited during the week of the UK lockdown, between 23 and 31 March 2020, and followed weekly for up to roughly 15 weeks. The CDR3 runs 12 amino acids, cysteine and phenylalanine included. Of the read, only the CDR3 DNA is kept; its 36 bases are in frame from base 1. CDR1 and CDR2 are drawn from the germline V gene: MDHEN, SYDVKM. The V end loses 6 bases and the J end loses 3 bases, and a stretch of 7 bases separates them. This clonotype was seen only a few times. Its antigen remains undetermined. Per-nucleotide qualities are absent, and no much larger clonotype sits a single base away.

The chain employs TRBV28 and TRBJ2-3; no confident D gene assignment can be made. The TCR sequence derives from an adult who was a healthcare worker with PCR-confirmed SARS-CoV-2 infection or an uninfected control (not recorded which). Source material: whole blood. The bases read TGTGCCAGCAGGCCTCTTACAGATACGCAGTATTTT. Translated, it reads CASRPLTDTQYF.